This T cell receptor beta chain comes out of a study of T cell changes during pregnancy in multiple sclerosis. Germline lookup yields CDR1 MNHEY and CDR2 SMNVEV (reference sequence). The length of the CDR3 is 11 residues. Trimming took 7 bases from V and 6 from J; bases not matched to a gene: 0. Repertoires were generated with immunoSEQ multiplex PCR, while TCRdb's copy carries only in-frame clones and drops some. The data hold roughly 30,000 clones, with roughly nine tenths observed a single time. This material consisted of CD8+ T cells from peripheral blood mononuclear cells, taken in the first trimester of pregnancy. The clonotype was recovered from a female donor with multiple sclerosis, enrolled in a pregnancy study. V usage is TRBV27 and J usage is TRBJ2-1, with 7 bases lining up with TRBD1. The chain's CDR3 is CASTGGNEQFF. The CDR3 nucleotides are TGTGCCAGCACAGGGGGCAATGAGCAGTTCTTC.